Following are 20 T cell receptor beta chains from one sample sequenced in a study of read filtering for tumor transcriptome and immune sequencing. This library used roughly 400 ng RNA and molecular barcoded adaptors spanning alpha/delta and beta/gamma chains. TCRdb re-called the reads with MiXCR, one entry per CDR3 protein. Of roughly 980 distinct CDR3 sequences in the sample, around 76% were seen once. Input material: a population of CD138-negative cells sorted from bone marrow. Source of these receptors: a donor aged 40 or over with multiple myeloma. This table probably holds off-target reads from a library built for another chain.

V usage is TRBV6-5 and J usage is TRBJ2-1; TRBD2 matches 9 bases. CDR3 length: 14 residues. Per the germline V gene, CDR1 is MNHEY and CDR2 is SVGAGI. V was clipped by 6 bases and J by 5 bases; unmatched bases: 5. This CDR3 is CASRRLADNNEQFF. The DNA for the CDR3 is TGTGCCAGCAGGAGACTAGCGGATAACAATGAGCAGTTCTTC.

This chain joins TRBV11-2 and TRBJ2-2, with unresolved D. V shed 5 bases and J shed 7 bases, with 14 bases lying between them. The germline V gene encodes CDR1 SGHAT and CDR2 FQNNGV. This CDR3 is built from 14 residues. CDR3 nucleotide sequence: TGTGCCAGCAGCACCTTGTCCTCCGGCGGGGAGCTGTTTTTT. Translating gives CASSTLSSGGELFF.

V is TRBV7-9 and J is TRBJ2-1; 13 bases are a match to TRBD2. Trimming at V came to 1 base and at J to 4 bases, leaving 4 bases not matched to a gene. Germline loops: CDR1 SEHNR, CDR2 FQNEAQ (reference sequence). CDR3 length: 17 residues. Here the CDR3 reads CASSLGVLAGGYNEQFF. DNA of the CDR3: TGTGCCAGCAGCTTAGGGGTACTAGCGGGAGGGTACAATGAGCAGTTCTTC.

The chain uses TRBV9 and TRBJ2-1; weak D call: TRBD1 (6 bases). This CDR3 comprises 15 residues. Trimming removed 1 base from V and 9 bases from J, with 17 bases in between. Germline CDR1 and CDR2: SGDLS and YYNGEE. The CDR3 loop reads CASSVQGSTPSEQFF. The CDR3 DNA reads TGTGCCAGCAGCGTACAGGGGTCTACTCCAAGTGAGCAGTTCTTC.

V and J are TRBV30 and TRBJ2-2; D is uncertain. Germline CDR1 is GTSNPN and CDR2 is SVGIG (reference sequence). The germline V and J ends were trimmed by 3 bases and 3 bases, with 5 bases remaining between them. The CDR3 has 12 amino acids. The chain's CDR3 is CAWRAYTGELFF. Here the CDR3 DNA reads TGTGCCTGGAGGGCTTACACCGGGGAGCTGTTTTTT.

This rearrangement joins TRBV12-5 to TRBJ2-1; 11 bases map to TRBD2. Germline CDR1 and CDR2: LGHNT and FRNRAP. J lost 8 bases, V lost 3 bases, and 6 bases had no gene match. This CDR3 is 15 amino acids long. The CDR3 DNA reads TGTGCTAGTGGTTTACTAGCGGGAGCTTTCGATGAGCAGTTCTTC. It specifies CASGLLAGAFDEQFF.

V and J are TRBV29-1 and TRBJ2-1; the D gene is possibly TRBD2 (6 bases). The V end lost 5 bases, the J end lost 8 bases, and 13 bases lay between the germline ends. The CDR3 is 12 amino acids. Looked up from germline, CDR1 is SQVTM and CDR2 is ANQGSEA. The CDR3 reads CSVRLVRHEQFF. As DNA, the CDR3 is TGCAGCGTTAGACTAGTCCGGCATGAGCAGTTCTTC.

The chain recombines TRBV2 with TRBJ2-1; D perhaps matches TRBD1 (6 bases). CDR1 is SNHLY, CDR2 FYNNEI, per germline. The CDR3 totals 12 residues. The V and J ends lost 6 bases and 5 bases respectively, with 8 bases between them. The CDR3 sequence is CASSGDNNEQFF. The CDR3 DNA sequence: TGTGCCAGCAGCGGGGACAACAATGAGCAGTTCTTC.

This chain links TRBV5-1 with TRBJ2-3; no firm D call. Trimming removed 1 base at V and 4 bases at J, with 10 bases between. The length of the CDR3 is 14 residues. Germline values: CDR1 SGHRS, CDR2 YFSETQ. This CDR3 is CASSLTANPDTQYF. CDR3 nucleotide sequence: TGCGCCAGCAGCTTGACGGCTAATCCAGATACGCAGTATTTT.

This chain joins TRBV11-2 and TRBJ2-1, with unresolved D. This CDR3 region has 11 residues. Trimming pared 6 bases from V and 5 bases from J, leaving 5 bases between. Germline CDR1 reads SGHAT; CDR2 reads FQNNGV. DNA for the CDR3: TGTGCCAGCAGTTTGGACAATGAGCAGTTCTTC. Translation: CASSLDNEQFF.

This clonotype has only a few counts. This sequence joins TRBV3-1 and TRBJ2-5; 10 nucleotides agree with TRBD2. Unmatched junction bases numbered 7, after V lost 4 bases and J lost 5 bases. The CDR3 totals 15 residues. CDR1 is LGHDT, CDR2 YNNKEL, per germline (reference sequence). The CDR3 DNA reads TGTGCCAGCAGCCTAACTAGCGGGAAGGGGGAGACCCAGTACTTC. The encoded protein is CASSLTSGKGETQYF.

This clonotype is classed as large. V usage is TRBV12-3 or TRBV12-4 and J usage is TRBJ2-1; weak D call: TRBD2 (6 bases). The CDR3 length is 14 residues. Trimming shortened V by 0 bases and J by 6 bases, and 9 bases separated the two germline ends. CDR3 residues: CASSLAGGGNEQFF. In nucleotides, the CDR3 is TGTGCCAGCAGTTTAGCGGGAGGAGGCAATGAGCAGTTCTTC.

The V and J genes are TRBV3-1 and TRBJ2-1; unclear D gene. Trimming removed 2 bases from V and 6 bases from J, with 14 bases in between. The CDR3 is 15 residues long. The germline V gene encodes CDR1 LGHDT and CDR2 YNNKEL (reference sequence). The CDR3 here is CASSQLDGPSNEQFF. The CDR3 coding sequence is TGTGCCAGCAGCCAACTTGACGGCCCGTCCAATGAGCAGTTCTTC.

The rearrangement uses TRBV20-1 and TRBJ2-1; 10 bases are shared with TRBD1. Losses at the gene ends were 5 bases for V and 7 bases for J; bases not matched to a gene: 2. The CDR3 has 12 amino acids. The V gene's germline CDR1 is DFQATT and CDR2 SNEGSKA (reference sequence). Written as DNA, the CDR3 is TGCAGTGCTGGGGACAGGGGAAATGAGCAGTTCTTC. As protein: CSAGDRGNEQFF.

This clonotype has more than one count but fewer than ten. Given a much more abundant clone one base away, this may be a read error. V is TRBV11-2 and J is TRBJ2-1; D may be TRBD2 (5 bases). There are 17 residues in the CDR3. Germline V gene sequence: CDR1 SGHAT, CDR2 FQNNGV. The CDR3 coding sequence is TGTGCCAGCAGCTCCCGCTCCCGCTCGGGGTCCTACAATAAGCAGTTCTTC. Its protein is CASSSRSRSGSYNKQFF.

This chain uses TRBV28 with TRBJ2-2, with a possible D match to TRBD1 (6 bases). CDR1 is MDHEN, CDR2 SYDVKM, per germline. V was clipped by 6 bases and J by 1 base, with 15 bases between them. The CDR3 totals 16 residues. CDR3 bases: TGTGCCAGCAGGCCACAGGGAAATCGGAACACCGGGGAGCTGTTTTTT. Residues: CASRPQGNRNTGELFF. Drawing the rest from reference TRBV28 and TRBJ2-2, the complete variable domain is DVKVTQSSRYLVKRTGEKVFLECVQDMDHENMFWYRQDPGLGLRLIYFSYDVKMKEKGDIPEGYSVSREKKERFSLILESASTNQTSMYLCASRPQGNRNTGELFFGEGSRLTVL.

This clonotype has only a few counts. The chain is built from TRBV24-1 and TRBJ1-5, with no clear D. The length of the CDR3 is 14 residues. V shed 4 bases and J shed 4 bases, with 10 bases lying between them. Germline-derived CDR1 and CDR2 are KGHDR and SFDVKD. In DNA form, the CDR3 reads TGTGCCACCAGTGAAGGGCAGCGTAATCAGCCCCAGCATTTT. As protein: CATSEGQRNQPQHF.

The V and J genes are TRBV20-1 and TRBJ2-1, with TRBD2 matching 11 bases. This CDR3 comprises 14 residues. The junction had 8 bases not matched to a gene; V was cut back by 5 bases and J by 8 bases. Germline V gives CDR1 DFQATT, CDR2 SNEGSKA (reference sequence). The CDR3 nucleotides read TGCAGTGCTCGTAGCGGGAGGGCATTGGATGAGCAGTTCTTC. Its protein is CSARSGRALDEQFF.

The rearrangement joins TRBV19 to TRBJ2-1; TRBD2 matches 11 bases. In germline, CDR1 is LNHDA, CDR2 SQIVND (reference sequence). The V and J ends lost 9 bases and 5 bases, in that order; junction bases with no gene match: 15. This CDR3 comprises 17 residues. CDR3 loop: CASSLSIAGGPNNEQFF. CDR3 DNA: TGTGCCAGCAGTCTTTCTATAGCGGGAGGGCCGAACAATGAGCAGTTCTTC.

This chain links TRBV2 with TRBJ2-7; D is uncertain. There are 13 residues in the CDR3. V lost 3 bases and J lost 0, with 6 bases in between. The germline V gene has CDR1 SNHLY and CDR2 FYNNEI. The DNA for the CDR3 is TGTGCCAGCAGTGACCCCCCCTCCTACGAGCAGTACTTC. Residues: CASSDPPSYEQYF.